This T cell receptor (beta chain) is from a study of blood T cell repertoires in COVID-19. On the study more broadly: Donors in the United States, Italy and Spain gave samples during acute or convalescent COVID-19.

Assay: immunoSEQ multiplex PCR; the TCRdb copy retains only in-frame clones and omits some. Among under 250,000 clones listed, around 82% were seen once. The V gene's germline CDR1 is GTSNPN and CDR2 SVGIG (reference sequence). CDR3 length equals 15 residues. The V segment lost 1 base and the J segment 0 bases; nucleotides outside the gene matches: 5. This clone occurred a few times. Sequenced: peripheral blood. The clonotype originates from a woman aged 70-85 years with acute or convalescent COVID-19. The chain combines TRBV30 with TRBJ2-7; 8 nucleotides align to TRBD1. CDR3 region: CAWSGQGKSSYEQYF. The CDR3 bases are TGTGCCTGGAGTGGACAGGGGAAAAGCTCCTACGAGCAGTACTTC.